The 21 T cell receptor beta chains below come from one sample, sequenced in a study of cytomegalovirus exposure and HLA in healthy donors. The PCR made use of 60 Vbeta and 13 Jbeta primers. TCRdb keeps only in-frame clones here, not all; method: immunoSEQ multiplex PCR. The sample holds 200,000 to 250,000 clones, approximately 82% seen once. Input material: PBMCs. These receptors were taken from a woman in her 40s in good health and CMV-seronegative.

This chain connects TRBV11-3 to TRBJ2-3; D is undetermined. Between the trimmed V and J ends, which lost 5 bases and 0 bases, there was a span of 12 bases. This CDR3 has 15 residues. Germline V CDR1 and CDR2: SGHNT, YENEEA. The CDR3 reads CASSLENPSTDTQYF. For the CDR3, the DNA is TGTGCCAGCAGCCTCGAGAATCCTAGCACAGATACGCAGTATTTT.

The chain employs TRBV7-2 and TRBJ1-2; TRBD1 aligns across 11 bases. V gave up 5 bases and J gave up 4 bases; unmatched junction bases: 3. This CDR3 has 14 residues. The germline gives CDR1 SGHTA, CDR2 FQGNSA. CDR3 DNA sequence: TGTGCCAGCAGCCGGGACAGGGGGGCCTATGGCTACACCTTC. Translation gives CASSRDRGAYGYTF.

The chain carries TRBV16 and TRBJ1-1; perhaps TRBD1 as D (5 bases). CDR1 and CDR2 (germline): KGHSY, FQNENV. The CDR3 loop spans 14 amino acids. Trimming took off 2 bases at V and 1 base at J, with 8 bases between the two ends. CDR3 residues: CASSQGQGNTEAFF. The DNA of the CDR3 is TGTGCCAGCAGCCAAGGTCAGGGGAACACTGAAGCTTTCTTT.

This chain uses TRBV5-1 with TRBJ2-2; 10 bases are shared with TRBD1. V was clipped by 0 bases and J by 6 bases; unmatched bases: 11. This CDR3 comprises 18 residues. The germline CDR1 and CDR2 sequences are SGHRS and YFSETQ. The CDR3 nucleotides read TGCGCCAGCAGCTTGGCCCTCCTCGGGACAGGGGACCCCGGGGAGCTGTTTTTT. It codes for CASSLALLGTGDPGELFF. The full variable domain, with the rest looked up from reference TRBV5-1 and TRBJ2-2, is KAGVTQTPRYLIKTRGQQVTLSCSPISGHRSVSWYQQTPGQGLQFLFEYFSETQRNKGNFPGRFSGRQFSNSRSEMNVSTLELGDSALYLCASSLALLGTGDPGELFFGEGSRLTVL.

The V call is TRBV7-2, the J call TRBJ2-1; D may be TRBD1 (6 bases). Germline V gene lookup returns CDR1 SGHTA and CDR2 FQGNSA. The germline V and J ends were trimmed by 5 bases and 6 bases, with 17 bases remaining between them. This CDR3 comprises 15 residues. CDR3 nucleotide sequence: TGTGCCAGCAGCCCCACTTTGGGGACAAGCAATGAGCAGTTCTTC. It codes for CASSPTLGTSNEQFF.

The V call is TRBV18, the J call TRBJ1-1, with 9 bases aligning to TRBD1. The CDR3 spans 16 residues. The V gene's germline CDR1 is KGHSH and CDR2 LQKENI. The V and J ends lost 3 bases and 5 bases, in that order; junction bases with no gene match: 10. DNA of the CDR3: TGTGCCAGCTCACCCGGACAGGGGCGAGGAGAAACTGAAGCTTTCTTT. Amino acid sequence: CASSPGQGRGETEAFF.

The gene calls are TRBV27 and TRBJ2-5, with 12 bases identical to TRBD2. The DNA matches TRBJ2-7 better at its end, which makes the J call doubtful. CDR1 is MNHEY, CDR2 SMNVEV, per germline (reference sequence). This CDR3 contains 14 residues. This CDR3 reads CASSWGLAGYEQYF. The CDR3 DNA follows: TGTGCCAGCAGTTGGGGACTAGCGGGCTACGAGCAGTACTTC.

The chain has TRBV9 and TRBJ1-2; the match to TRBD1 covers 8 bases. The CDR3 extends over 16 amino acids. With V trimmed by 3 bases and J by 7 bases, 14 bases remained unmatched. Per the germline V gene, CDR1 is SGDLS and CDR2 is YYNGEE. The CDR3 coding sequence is TGTGCCAGCAGCGAAGGACAGGGTTTGGTTCAGAGTGGCTACACCTTC. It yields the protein CASSEGQGLVQSGYTF.

CDR3 sequence (DNA): TGCGCCAGCAGCTTGGAGGGTAGCGGGGACACAGATACGCAGTATTTT. This encodes CASSLEGSGDTDTQYF. The V gene is TRBV5-1, the J gene TRBJ2-3; TRBD2 matches at 8 bases. The CDR3 runs 16 residues. Germline loops: CDR1 SGHRS, CDR2 YFSETQ. The junction had 5 bases not matched to a gene; V was cut back by 0 bases and J by 2 bases.

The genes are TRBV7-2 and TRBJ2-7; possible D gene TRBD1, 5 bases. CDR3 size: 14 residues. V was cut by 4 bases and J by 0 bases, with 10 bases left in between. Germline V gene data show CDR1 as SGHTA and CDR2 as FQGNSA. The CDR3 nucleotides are TGTGCCAGCAGCTCGTTGGACATCTCCTACGAGCAGTACTTC. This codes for CASSSLDISYEQYF.

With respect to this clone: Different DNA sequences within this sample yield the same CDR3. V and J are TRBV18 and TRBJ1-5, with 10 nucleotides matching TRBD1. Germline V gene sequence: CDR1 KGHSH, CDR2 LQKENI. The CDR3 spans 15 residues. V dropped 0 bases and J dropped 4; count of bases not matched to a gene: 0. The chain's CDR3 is CASSPPGQGNQPQHF. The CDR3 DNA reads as TGTGCCAGCTCACCACCGGGACAGGGGAATCAGCCCCAGCATTTT.

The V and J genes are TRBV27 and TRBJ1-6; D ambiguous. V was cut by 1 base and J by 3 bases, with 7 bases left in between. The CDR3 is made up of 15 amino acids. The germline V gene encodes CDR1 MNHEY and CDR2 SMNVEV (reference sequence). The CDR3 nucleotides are TGTGCCAGCAGTTTATTGGGCAGCTATAATTCACCCCTCCACTTT. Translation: CASSLLGSYNSPLHF.

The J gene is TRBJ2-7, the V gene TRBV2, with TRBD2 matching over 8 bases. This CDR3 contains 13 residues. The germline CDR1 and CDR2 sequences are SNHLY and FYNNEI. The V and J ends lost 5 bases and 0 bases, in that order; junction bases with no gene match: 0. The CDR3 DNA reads TGTGCCAGCAGTAGCGGGGGCTCCTACGAGCAGTACTTC. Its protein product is CASSSGGSYEQYF. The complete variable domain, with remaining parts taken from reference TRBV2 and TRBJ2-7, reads EPEVTQTPSHQVTQMGQEVILRCVPISNHLYFYWYRQILGQKVEFLVSFYNNEISEKSEIFDDQFSVERPDGSNFTLKIRSTKLEDSAMYFCASSSGGSYEQYFGPGTRLTVT.

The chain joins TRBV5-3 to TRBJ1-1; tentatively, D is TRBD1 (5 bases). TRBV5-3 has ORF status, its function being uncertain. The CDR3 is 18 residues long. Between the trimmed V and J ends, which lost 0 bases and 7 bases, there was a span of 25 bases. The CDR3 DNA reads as TGTGCCAGAAGCTTGGGACGGACGACTGTCTCTATGGGGCTTGAAGCTTTCTTT. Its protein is CARSLGRTTVSMGLEAFF.

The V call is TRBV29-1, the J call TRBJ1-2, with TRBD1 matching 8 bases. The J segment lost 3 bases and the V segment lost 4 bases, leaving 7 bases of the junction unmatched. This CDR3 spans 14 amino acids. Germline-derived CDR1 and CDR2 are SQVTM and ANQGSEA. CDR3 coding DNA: TGCAGCGTTGGCAGGACAGGGCTTGACTATGGCTACACCTTC. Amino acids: CSVGRTGLDYGYTF.

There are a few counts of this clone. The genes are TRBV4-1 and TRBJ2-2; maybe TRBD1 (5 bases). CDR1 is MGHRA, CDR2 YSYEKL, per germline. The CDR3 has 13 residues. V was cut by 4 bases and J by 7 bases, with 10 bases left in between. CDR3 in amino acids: CASSPDNVGELFF. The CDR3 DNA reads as TGCGCCAGCAGCCCGGACAACGTCGGGGAGCTGTTTTTT.

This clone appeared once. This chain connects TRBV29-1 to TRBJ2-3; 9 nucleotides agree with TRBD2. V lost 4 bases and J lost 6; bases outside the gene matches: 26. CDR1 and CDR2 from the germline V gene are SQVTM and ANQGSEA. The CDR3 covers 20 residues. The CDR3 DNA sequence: TGCAGCGTTGTTGGTGTGCACCTTCCCGGGGGCGGGGGGGCCTGGGATACGCAGTATTTT. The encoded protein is CSVVGVHLPGGGGAWDTQYF.

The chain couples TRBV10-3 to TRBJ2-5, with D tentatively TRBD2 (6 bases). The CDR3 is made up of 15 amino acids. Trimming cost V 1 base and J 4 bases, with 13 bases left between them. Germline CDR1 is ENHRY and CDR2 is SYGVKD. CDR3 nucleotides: TGTGCCATCAGTGAGTTAGACCGGGACTTAGAGACCCAGTACTTC. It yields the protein CAISELDRDLETQYF.

DNA of the CDR3: TGTGCCAGCAGCTTAGCGAACAACTACGAGCAGTACTTC. Translating it yields CASSLANNYEQYF. The rearrangement uses TRBV7-9 and TRBJ2-7; no firm D call. CDR3 size: 13 residues. The V gene's germline CDR1 is SEHNR and CDR2 FQNEAQ (reference sequence). The germline V and J ends were trimmed by 0 bases and 3 bases, with 6 bases remaining between them. Drawing the rest from reference TRBV7-9 and TRBJ2-7, the complete variable domain is DTGVSQNPRHKITKRGQNVTFRCDPISEHNRLYWYRQTLGQGPEFLTYFQNEAQLEKSRLLSDRFSAERPKGSFSTLEIQRTEQGDSAMYLCASSLANNYEQYFGPGTRLTVT.

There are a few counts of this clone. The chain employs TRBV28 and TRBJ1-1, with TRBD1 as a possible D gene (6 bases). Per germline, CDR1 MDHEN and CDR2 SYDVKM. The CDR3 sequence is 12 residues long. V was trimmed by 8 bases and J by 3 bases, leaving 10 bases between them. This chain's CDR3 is CASRYRDTEAFF. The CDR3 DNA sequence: TGTGCCAGCCGATACAGGGACACTGAAGCTTTCTTT.

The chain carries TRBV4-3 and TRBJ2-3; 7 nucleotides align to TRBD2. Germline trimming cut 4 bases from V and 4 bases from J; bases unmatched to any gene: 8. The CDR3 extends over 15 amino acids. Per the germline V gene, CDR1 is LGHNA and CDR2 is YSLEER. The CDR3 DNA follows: TGCGCCAGCAGCCCTATGGCTAGCGGCGCAGATACGCAGTATTTT. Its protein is CASSPMASGADTQYF.